The 9 T cell receptor beta chains presented below share a single source sample, sequenced in a study of cytomegalovirus exposure and HLA in healthy donors. The repertoire was sequenced with immunoSEQ multiplex PCR; TCRdb's copy has only in-frame clones and lacks some. Of 130,000 to 150,000 clones in the sample, 89% are singletons; the top ten hold over 8.5%. The specimen sequenced was PBMCs. The receptors come from a woman aged 18-29 years in good health and CMV-seropositive.

The chain carries TRBV5-1 and TRBJ2-3; 9 nucleotides match TRBD2. Germline CDR1 and CDR2: SGHRS and YFSETQ. The CDR3 runs 16 residues. V was clipped by 4 bases and J by 0 bases; unmatched bases: 6. The CDR3 region has the DNA TGCGCCAGCAGCGGGAGCGGGGGGTCTAGCACAGATACGCAGTATTTT. Protein product: CASSGSGGSSTDTQYF.

The CDR3 bases are TGTGCCAGCAGTTCGGGACAGGGAAACTCACCCCTCCACTTT. Its translation: CASSSGQGNSPLHF. The chain links TRBV27 to TRBJ1-6, with 9 bases identical to TRBD1. V was pared by 4 bases and J by 10 bases, with 5 bases of the junction left unmatched. Germline V lookup: CDR1 MNHEY, CDR2 SMNVEV (reference sequence). The CDR3 has 14 amino acids.

This chain uses TRBV29-1 with TRBJ2-1, with 10 bases lining up with TRBD1. The CDR3 has 13 residues. Germline values: CDR1 SQVTM, CDR2 ANQGSEA. Trimming cost V 3 bases and J 5 bases; bases outside gene matches: 1. In DNA form, the CDR3 reads TGCAGCGTTGAGGGACAGGGGAACAATGAGCAGTTCTTC. Amino acid sequence: CSVEGQGNNEQFF.

This clone was observed at least ten times. The genes are TRBV7-3 and TRBJ1-5; D possibly corresponds to TRBD1 (5 bases). V lost 2 bases, J lost 5 bases, and 13 bases lay in between. This CDR3 is 15 amino acids long. Germline assignment: CDR1 SGHTA and CDR2 FQGTGA. Here the CDR3 reads CASSLLSGRDQPQHF. The DNA for the CDR3 is TGTGCCAGCAGCTTATTGTCGGGCAGGGATCAGCCCCAGCATTTT.

The chain links TRBV5-1 to TRBJ1-4, with a weak D call TRBD1 (5 bases). V lost 3 bases and J lost 3, with 15 bases in between. Germline loops: CDR1 SGHRS, CDR2 YFSETQ. This CDR3 has 16 residues. CDR3 region: CASSSPSAGPNEKLFF. CDR3 DNA: TGCGCCAGCAGCTCCCCTTCAGCAGGGCCTAATGAAAAACTGTTTTTT.

The rearrangement links TRBV19 to TRBJ2-1; D remains ambiguous. This CDR3 region has 13 residues. Germline CDR1 LNHDA, CDR2 SQIVND (reference sequence). V dropped 5 bases and J dropped 7 bases, with 12 bases sitting between them. Written as DNA, the CDR3 is TGTGCCAGTAGTTTAGGCGGTCGAAATGAGCAGTTCTTC. Amino acid sequence: CASSLGGRNEQFF.

The CDR3 reads CASSLVGSGTAYEQYF. The CDR3 DNA reads TGTGCCAGCAGCTTAGTAGGGTCCGGGACAGCCTACGAGCAGTACTTC. This chain joins TRBV11-2 and TRBJ2-7, with TRBD1 matching over 7 bases. V trimming: 1 base; J trimming: 2 bases; junction bases outside the gene matches: 8. Germline-derived CDR1 and CDR2 are SGHAT and FQNNGV. The CDR3 contains 16 residues.

V is TRBV7-2 and J is TRBJ1-5; perhaps TRBD1 as D (6 bases). The ends were cut back, 5 bases at V and 0 bases at J, with 11 bases in the middle. This CDR3 has 15 amino acids. Looked up from germline, CDR1 is SGHTA and CDR2 is FQGNSA. CDR3 DNA: TGTGCCAGCAGCGCACAGGGTTATAGCAATCAGCCCCAGCATTTT. Protein: CASSAQGYSNQPQHF.

The chain employs TRBV4-1 and TRBJ1-5, with D unresolved. Trimming pared 0 bases from V and 3 bases from J, leaving 6 bases between. The germline gives CDR1 MGHRA, CDR2 YSYEKL. This CDR3 spans 14 amino acids. CDR3 loop: CASSQDGLNQPQHF. In DNA, the CDR3 is TGCGCCAGCAGCCAAGATGGACTCAATCAGCCCCAGCATTTT.